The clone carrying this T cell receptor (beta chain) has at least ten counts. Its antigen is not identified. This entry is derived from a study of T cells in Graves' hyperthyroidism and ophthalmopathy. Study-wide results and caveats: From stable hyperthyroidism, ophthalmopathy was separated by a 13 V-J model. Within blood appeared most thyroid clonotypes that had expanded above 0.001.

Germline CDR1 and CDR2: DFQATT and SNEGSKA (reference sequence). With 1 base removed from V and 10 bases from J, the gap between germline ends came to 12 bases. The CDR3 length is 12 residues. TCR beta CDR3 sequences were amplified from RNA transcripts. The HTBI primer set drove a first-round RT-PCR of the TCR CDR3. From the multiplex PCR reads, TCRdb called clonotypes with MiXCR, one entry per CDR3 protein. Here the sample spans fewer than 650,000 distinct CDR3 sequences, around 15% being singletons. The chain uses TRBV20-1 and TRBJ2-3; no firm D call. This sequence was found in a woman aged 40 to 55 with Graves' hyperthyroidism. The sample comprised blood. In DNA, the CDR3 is TGCAGTGCTAGAGGTGCCCTCCGGGCGCAGTATTTT. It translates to CSARGALRAQYF.